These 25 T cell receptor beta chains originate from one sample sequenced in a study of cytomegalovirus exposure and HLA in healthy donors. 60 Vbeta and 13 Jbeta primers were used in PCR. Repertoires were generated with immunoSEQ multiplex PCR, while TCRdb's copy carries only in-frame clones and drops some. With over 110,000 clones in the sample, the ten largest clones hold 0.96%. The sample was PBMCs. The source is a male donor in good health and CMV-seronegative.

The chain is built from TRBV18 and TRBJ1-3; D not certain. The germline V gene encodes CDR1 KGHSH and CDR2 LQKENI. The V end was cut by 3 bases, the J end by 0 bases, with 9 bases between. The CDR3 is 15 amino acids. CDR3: CASSPSEGSGNTIYF. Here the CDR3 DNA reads TGTGCCAGCTCACCTTCAGAGGGCTCTGGAAACACCATATATTTT.

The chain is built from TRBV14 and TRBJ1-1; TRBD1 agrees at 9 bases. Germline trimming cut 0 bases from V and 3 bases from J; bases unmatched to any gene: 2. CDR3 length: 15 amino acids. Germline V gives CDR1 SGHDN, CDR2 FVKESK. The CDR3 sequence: CASSQDGQGYTEAFF. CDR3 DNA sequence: TGTGCCAGCAGCCAAGATGGACAGGGGTACACTGAAGCTTTCTTT.

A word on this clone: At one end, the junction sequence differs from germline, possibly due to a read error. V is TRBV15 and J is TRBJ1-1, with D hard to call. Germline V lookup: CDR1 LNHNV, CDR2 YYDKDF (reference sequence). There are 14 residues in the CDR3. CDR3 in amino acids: CATTRFGDDTEAFF. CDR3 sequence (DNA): TGTGCCACCACCAGATTCGGGGATGACACTGAAGCTTTCTTT.

CDR3 in amino acids: CASSEAMRSYEQYF. In DNA form, the CDR3 reads TGTGCCAGCAGTGAAGCTATGCGGTCCTACGAGCAGTACTTC. The rearrangement joins TRBV28 to TRBJ2-7; D unclear. The V gene's germline CDR1 is MDHEN and CDR2 SYDVKM. Trimming pared 5 bases from V and 1 base from J, leaving 12 bases between. The CDR3 runs to 14 residues.

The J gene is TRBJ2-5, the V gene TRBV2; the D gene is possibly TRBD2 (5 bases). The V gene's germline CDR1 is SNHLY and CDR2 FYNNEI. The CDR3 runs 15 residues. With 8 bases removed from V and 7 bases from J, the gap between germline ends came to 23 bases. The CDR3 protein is CASHPTGSSLGTQYF. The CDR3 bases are TGTGCCAGCCACCCCACGGGGAGCAGTTTAGGGACCCAGTACTTC.

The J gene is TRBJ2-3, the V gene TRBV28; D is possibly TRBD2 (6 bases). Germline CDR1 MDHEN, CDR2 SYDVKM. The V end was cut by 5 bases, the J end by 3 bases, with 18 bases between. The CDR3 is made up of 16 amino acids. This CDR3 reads CASSARGRAGTDTQYF. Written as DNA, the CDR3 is TGTGCCAGCAGTGCCCGGGGCCGCGCGGGGACAGATACGCAGTATTTT.

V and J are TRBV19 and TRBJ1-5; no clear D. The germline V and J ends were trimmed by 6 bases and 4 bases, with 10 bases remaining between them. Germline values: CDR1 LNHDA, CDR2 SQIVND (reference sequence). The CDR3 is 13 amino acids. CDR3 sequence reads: CASSPTLNQPQHF. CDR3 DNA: TGTGCCAGTAGCCCAACACTAAATCAGCCCCAGCATTTT.

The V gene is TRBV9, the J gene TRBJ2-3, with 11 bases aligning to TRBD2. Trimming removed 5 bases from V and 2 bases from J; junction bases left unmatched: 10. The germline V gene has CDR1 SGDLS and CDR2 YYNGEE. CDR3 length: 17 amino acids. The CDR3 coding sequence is TGTGCCAGCAGTTCCCCGGGACTAGCGGCTTCCACAGATACGCAGTATTTT. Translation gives CASSSPGLAASTDTQYF.

The CDR3 DNA follows: TGTGCCAGCAGTTACTCGAGTGCAGATACGCAGTATTTT. Translating it yields CASSYSSADTQYF. V usage is TRBV6-5 and J usage is TRBJ2-3; D gene unclear. V gave up 0 bases and J gave up 4 bases, with 5 bases separating them. Germline V gene data show CDR1 as MNHEY and CDR2 as SVGAGI. The CDR3 is 13 amino acids.

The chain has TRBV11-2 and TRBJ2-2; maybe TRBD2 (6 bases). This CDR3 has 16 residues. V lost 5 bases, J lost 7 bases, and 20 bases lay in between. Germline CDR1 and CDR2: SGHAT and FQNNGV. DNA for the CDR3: TGTGCCAGCAGCACCCTGGGGAGGCAGCCCGGCGGGGAGCTGTTTTTT. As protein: CASSTLGRQPGGELFF.

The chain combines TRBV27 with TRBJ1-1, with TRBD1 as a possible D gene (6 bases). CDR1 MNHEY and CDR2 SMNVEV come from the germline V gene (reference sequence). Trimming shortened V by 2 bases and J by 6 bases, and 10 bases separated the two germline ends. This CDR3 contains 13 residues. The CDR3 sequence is CASSLTGHPEAFF. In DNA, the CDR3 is TGTGCCAGCAGTTTAACAGGGCACCCTGAAGCTTTCTTT.

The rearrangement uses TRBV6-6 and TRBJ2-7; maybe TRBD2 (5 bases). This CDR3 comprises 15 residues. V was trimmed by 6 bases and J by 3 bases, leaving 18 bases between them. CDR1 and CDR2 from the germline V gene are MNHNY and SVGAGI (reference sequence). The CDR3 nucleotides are TGTGCCAGCAGACCCTCTTCCGGCGGACTCTACGAGCAGTACTTC. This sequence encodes CASRPSSGGLYEQYF.

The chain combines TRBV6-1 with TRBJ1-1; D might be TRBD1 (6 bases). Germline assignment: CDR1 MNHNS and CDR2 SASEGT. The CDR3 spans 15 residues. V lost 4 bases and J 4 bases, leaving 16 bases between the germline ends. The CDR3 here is CASSASGGGTTEAFF. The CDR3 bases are TGTGCCAGCAGTGCGTCGGGAGGGGGTACCACTGAAGCTTTCTTT.

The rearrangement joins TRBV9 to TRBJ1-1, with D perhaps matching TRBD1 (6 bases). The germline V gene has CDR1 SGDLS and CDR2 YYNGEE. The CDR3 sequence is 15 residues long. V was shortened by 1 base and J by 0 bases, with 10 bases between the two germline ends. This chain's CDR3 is CASSVTGIMNTEAFF. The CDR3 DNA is TGTGCCAGCAGCGTAACAGGGATCATGAACACTGAAGCTTTCTTT.

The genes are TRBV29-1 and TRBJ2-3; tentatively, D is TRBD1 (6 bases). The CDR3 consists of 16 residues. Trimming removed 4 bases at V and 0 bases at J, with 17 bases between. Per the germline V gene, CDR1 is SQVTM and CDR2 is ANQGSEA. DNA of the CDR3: TGCAGCGTTGCCAGGGACATGGATTCTAGCACAGATACGCAGTATTTT. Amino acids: CSVARDMDSSTDTQYF.

The CDR3 region has the DNA TGTGCCATCAGCGGGCGGGAGGCAGATACGCAGTATTTT. It is translated as CAISGREADTQYF. The V and J genes are TRBV10-3 and TRBJ2-3; 8 nucleotides align to TRBD2. From germline, CDR1 is ENHRY and CDR2 SYGVKD. This CDR3 is built from 13 residues. The junction had 3 bases not matched to a gene; V was cut back by 6 bases and J by 4 bases.

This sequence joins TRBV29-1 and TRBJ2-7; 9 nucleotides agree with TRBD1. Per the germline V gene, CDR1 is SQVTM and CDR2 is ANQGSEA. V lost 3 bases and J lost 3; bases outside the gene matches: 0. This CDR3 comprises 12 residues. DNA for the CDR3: TGCAGCGTTGAGGACAGGGGCTACGAGCAGTACTTC. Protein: CSVEDRGYEQYF.

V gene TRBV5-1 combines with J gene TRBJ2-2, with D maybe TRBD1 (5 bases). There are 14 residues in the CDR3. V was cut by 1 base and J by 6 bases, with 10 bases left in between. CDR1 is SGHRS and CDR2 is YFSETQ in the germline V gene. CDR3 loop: CASSLQQVAGELFF. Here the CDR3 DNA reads TGCGCCAGCAGCTTGCAACAGGTGGCCGGGGAGCTGTTTTTT.

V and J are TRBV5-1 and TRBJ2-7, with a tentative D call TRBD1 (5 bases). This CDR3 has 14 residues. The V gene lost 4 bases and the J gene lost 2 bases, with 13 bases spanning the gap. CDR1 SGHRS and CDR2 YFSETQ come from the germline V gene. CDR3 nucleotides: TGCGCCAGCAGCGAAGCAGGACATACCTACGAGCAGTACTTC. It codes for CASSEAGHTYEQYF.

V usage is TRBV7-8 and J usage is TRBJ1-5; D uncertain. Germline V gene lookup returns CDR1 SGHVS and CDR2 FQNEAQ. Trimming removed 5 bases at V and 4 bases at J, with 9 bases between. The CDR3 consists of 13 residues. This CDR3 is CASSRGGNQPQHF. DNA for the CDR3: TGTGCCAGCAGCCGGGGAGGGAATCAGCCCCAGCATTTT.

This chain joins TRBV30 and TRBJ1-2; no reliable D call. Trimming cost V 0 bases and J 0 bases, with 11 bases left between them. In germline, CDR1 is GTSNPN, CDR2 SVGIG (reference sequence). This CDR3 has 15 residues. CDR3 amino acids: CAWSVRIPANYGYTF. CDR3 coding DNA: TGTGCCTGGAGTGTACGAATCCCAGCTAACTATGGCTACACCTTC.

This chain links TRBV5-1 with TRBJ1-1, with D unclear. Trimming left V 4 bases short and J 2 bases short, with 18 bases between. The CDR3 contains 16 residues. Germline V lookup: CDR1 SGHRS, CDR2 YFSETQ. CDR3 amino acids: CASSQILAGLNTEAFF. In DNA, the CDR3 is TGCGCCAGCAGCCAGATTTTAGCCGGACTTAACACTGAAGCTTTCTTT.

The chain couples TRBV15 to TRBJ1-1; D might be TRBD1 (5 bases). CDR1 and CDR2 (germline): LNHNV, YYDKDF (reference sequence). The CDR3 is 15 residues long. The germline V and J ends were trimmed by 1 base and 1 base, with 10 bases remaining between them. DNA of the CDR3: TGTGCCACCAGCAGAGGGCAGGGATCGAACACTGAAGCTTTCTTT. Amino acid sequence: CATSRGQGSNTEAFF.

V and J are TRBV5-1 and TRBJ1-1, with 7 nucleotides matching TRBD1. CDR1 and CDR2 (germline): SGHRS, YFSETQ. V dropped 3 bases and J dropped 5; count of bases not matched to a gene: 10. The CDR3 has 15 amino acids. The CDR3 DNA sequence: TGCGCCAGCAGCTGGGGACAGTTAGAACAGACTGAAGCTTTCTTT. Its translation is CASSWGQLEQTEAFF.

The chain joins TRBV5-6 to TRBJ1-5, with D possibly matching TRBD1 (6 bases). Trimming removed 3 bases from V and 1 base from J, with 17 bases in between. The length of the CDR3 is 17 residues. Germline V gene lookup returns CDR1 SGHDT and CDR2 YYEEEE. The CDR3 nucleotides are TGTGCCAGCAGCTCCAGAACCCTACAGGGAAGCAATCAGCCCCAGCATTTT. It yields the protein CASSSRTLQGSNQPQHF.